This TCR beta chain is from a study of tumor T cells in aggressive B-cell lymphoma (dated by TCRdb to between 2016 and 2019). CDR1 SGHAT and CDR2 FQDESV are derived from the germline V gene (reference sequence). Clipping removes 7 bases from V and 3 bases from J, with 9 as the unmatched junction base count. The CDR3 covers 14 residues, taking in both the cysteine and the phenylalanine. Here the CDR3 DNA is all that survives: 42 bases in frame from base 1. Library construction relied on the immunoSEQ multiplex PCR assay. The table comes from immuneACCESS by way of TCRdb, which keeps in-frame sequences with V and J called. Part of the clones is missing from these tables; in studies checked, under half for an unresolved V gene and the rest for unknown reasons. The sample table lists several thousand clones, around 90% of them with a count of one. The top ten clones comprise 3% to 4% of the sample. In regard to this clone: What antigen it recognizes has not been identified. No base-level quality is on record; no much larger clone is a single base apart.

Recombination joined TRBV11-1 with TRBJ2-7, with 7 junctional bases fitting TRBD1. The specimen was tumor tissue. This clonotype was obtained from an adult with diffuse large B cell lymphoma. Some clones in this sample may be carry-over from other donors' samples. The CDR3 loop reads CASTLTTGSYEQYF. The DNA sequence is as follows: TGTGCCAGCACCCTAACGACAGGGAGCTACGAGCAGTACTTC.